What follows is one T cell receptor beta chain and its context. What it binds is not known. No patient had received any treatment before thyroid surgery. The sample is drawn from a study of metastatic and nonmetastatic thyroid tumors. Study-level background: Peripheral blood and tumor or nodule samples from malignant and benign thyroid patients were compared. General study points: The study reportedly found significantly higher TCR beta diversity in malignant thyroid tumors than benign nodules, in blood and tumor.

In the original analysis: The distant-metastasis classifier for papillary thyroid cancer was built from CDR3 differences across clinicopathological groups. Using MiXCR, TCRdb reanalyzed the PCR reads. Clone size and V and J calls follow TCRdb, not the original study. The sample includes around 19,000 clones, approximately 24% of them seen just once. Sequencing was carried out using tumor tissue. The sequence came from a female donor with papillary thyroid cancer or a benign thyroid nodule (not recorded which). Some clones in this sample may be carry-over from other donors' samples.

The CDR3 reads CASGPGTSLLHTQYF. The CDR3 DNA follows: TGTGCTAGTGGCCCTGGGACTAGCCTGCTGCATACGCAGTATTTT. The J gene is TRBJ2-3, the V gene TRBV12-5; 9 nucleotides agree with TRBD2. The CDR3 spans 15 residues. V lost 6 bases to trimming and J lost 7 bases; unmatched junction nucleotides: 11. Germline loops: CDR1 LGHNT, CDR2 FRNRAP.